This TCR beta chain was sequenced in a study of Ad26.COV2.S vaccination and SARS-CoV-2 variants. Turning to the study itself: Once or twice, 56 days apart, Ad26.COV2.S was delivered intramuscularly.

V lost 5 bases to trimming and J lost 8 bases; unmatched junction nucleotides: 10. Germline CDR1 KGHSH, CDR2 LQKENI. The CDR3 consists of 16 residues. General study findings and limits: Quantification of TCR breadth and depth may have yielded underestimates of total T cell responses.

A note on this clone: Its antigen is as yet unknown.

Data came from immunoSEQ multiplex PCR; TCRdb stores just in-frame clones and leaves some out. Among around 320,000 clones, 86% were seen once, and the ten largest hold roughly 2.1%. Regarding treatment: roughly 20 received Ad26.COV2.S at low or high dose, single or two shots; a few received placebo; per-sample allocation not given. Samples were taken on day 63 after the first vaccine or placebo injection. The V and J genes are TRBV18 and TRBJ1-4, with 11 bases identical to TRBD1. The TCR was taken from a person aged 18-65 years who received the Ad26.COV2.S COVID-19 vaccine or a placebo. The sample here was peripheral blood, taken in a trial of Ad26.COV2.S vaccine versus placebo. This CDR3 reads CASSARTGGAGEKLFF. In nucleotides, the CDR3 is TGTGCCAGCTCAGCGCGGACAGGGGGCGCAGGGGAAAAACTGTTTTTT. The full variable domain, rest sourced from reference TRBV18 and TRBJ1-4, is NAGVMQNPRHLVRRRGQEARLRCSPMKGHSHVYWYRQLPEEGLKFMVYLQKENIIDESGMPKERFSAEFPKEGPSILRIQQVVRGDSAAYFCASSARTGGAGEKLFFGSGTQLSVL.